The rows below give T cell receptor beta chains drawn from one sample of a study of shared clonotypes between healthy human individuals. The assay was immunoSEQ multiplex PCR, and TCRdb's table has in-frame clones only and misses some. The repertoire holds some 2,100,000 clones, about 94% seen once, with more than 0.1% in the top ten. Sequencing was carried out using naive CD4+ T cells sorted from blood. All receptors come from a man in his late teens or twenties in good health. CDR3s include the opening cysteine and the closing phenylalanine or tryptophan. Fields, in order: clone size, D gene, J gene, V gene, CDR3 DNA, CDR3 protein. D genes are given only for firm matches. The size of a clone is reported for some rows only, either as once, few or many, or as a class for expanded clones.

abundance: -; d_gene: -; j_gene: TRBJ1-6; v_gene: TRBV6-1; CDR3nt: TGTGCCAGCAGGACCTATAATTCACCCCTCCACTTT; CDR3aa: CASRTYNSPLHF
abundance: -; d_gene: -; j_gene: TRBJ1-3; v_gene: TRBV4-3; CDR3nt: TGCGCCAGCAGCCAAGATCTCGTAGGGTCTGGAAACACCATATATTTT; CDR3aa: CASSQDLVGSGNTIYF
abundance: -; d_gene: TRBD1; j_gene: TRBJ2-3; v_gene: TRBV11-2; CDR3nt: TGTGCCAGCAGCTACCACCAGACAGGGACCACAGATACGCAGTATTTT; CDR3aa: CASSYHQTGTTDTQYF
abundance: -; d_gene: TRBD2; j_gene: TRBJ2-1; v_gene: TRBV14; CDR3nt: TGTGCCAGCAGCCAAGCAGGACTAGCGGGCAATGAGCAGTTCTTC; CDR3aa: CASSQAGLAGNEQFF
abundance: -; d_gene: -; j_gene: TRBJ2-2; v_gene: TRBV28; CDR3nt: TGTGCCAGCAGCCTCCCAGTAACGAACACCGGGGAGCTGTTTTTT; CDR3aa: CASSLPVTNTGELFF
abundance: -; d_gene: TRBD1; j_gene: TRBJ2-3; v_gene: TRBV10-3; CDR3nt: TGTGCCATCAGTGCAGGGGGAGACCTCACAGATACGCAGTATTTT; CDR3aa: CAISAGGDLTDTQYF
abundance: -; d_gene: TRBD2; j_gene: TRBJ2-7; v_gene: TRBV4-3; CDR3nt: TGCGCCAGCAGCCAAGAGTCCGGGCTAGCGGGAAAGGGCGACGAGCAGTACTTC; CDR3aa: CASSQESGLAGKGDEQYF
abundance: -; d_gene: TRBD1; j_gene: TRBJ1-2; v_gene: TRBV28; CDR3nt: TGTGCCAGCAGTTTGGGGGACAGGGTTTCGTATGGCTACACCTTC; CDR3aa: CASSLGDRVSYGYTF
abundance: -; d_gene: TRBD1; j_gene: TRBJ2-5; v_gene: TRBV5-1; CDR3nt: TGCGCCAGCAGCTTGGGACAGGGTGGGGAACAAGAGACCCAGTACTTC; CDR3aa: CASSLGQGGEQETQYF
abundance: -; d_gene: -; j_gene: TRBJ1-5; v_gene: TRBV7-8; CDR3nt: TGTGCCAGCAGCTTAGTTGGAGGGGTGCCCATCAATCAGCCCCAGCATTTT; CDR3aa: CASSLVGGVPINQPQHF
abundance: -; d_gene: TRBD1; j_gene: TRBJ1-1; v_gene: TRBV5-1; CDR3nt: TGCGCCAGCAGCTTGGAGGGACAGCTGAACACTGAAGCTTTCTTT; CDR3aa: CASSLEGQLNTEAFF
abundance: -; d_gene: -; j_gene: TRBJ2-7; v_gene: TRBV29-1; CDR3nt: TGCAGCGTTGAATATCCGTACGGCGAGCAGTACTTC; CDR3aa: CSVEYPYGEQYF
abundance: -; d_gene: -; j_gene: TRBJ1-3; v_gene: TRBV2; CDR3nt: TGTGCCAGCAGTGAAGAGGTCCTCTCTGGAAACACCATATATTTT; CDR3aa: CASSEEVLSGNTIYF
abundance: -; d_gene: -; j_gene: TRBJ1-2; v_gene: TRBV5-4; CDR3nt: TGTGCCAGCAGCTTGGGGGGAAGGCCCGAGGACTATGGCTACACCTTC; CDR3aa: CASSLGGRPEDYGYTF
abundance: -; d_gene: TRBD1; j_gene: TRBJ1-4; v_gene: TRBV6-1; CDR3nt: TGTGCCAGCAGTGAAGTCGGTCTGGGACAGGGAAGTGAAAAACTGTTTTTT; CDR3aa: CASSEVGLGQGSEKLFF
abundance: -; d_gene: -; j_gene: TRBJ2-3; v_gene: TRBV10-3; CDR3nt: TGTGCCATCGCGGGAACAGATACGCAGTATTTT; CDR3aa: CAIAGTDTQYF
abundance: -; d_gene: -; j_gene: TRBJ2-1; v_gene: TRBV5-1; CDR3nt: TGCGCCAGCAGCCCCCCGATCTCCGGAAACTCCTACAATGAGCAGTTCTTC; CDR3aa: CASSPPISGNSYNEQFF
abundance: -; d_gene: -; j_gene: TRBJ1-1; v_gene: TRBV7-2; CDR3nt: TGTGCCAGCAGCTTAGGCAGTCCCACTGAAGCTTTCTTT; CDR3aa: CASSLGSPTEAFF
abundance: -; d_gene: -; j_gene: TRBJ2-1; v_gene: TRBV9; CDR3nt: TGTGCCAGCAGCGTAGCGCTTACCTACAATGAGCAGTTCTTC; CDR3aa: CASSVALTYNEQFF
abundance: -; d_gene: TRBD1; j_gene: TRBJ2-5; v_gene: TRBV6-1; CDR3nt: TGTGCCAGCAGTTTTGGACAGGGTCGTGGAGAGACCCAGTACTTC; CDR3aa: CASSFGQGRGETQYF
abundance: -; d_gene: -; j_gene: TRBJ2-1; v_gene: TRBV7-6; CDR3nt: TGTGCCAGCAGCTTAGACCGGCGGAAGCAGTTCTTC; CDR3aa: CASSLDRRKQFF
abundance: -; d_gene: -; j_gene: TRBJ2-5; v_gene: TRBV29-1; CDR3nt: TGCAGCGTCAGAACCCCGGGGCCAAGCACCCAGTACTTC; CDR3aa: CSVRTPGPSTQYF
abundance: -; d_gene: TRBD1; j_gene: TRBJ1-5; v_gene: TRBV4-3; CDR3nt: TGCGCCAGCAGCCAAAGACAGGGGTCGCAGCCCCAGCATTTT; CDR3aa: CASSQRQGSQPQHF
abundance: -; d_gene: -; j_gene: TRBJ1-4; v_gene: TRBV9; CDR3nt: TGTGCCAGCAGTAGTGTTGGGAATGAAAAACTGTTTTTT; CDR3aa: CASSSVGNEKLFF
abundance: -; d_gene: -; j_gene: TRBJ2-1; v_gene: TRBV4-2; CDR3nt: TGTGCCAGCAGCCAAGTAATGGGGAACAATGAGCAGTTCTTC; CDR3aa: CASSQVMGNNEQFF
abundance: -; d_gene: -; j_gene: TRBJ2-7; v_gene: TRBV18; CDR3nt: TGTGCCAGCTCACCACCGAGGGCCGGGGACGCCTCCTACGAGCAGTACTTC; CDR3aa: CASSPPRAGDASYEQYF
abundance: -; d_gene: -; j_gene: TRBJ1-3; v_gene: TRBV5-1; CDR3nt: TGCGCCAGCAGCTTAAGGGACGGTGAGGAGGACACCATATATTTT; CDR3aa: CASSLRDGEEDTIYF
abundance: -; d_gene: TRBD2; j_gene: TRBJ2-7; v_gene: TRBV11-1; CDR3nt: TGTGCCAGCAGCTTATCGAGACTAGCGGGGCTCGAGCAGTACTTC; CDR3aa: CASSLSRLAGLEQYF
abundance: -; d_gene: -; j_gene: TRBJ1-1; v_gene: TRBV19; CDR3nt: TGTGCCAGTGGTCTGAACACTGAAGCTTTCTTT; CDR3aa: CASGLNTEAFF
abundance: -; d_gene: -; j_gene: TRBJ2-1; v_gene: TRBV13; CDR3nt: TGTGCCAGCAGCTTAGGGCGCCGGGGTGAGCAGTTCTTC; CDR3aa: CASSLGRRGEQFF
abundance: -; d_gene: -; j_gene: TRBJ2-7; v_gene: TRBV6-1; CDR3nt: TGTGCCAGCAGTGCTCGCCGGCTGTACGAGCAGTACTTC; CDR3aa: CASSARRLYEQYF
abundance: once; d_gene: -; j_gene: TRBJ2-2; v_gene: TRBV6-5; CDR3nt: TGTGCCAGCAGTTACAGTCTAGGGGTCACCGGGGAGCTGTTTTTT; CDR3aa: CASSYSLGVTGELFF
abundance: -; d_gene: TRBD2; j_gene: TRBJ2-1; v_gene: TRBV6-5; CDR3nt: TGTGCCAGCAGTTACGGGAGCGGGGGACACAATGAGCAGTTCTTC; CDR3aa: CASSYGSGGHNEQFF
abundance: -; d_gene: TRBD2; j_gene: TRBJ2-5; v_gene: TRBV28; CDR3nt: TGTGCCAGCAGTTCCGGACTAGCCATACCGTACTTC; CDR3aa: CASSSGLAIPYF
abundance: -; d_gene: TRBD1; j_gene: TRBJ2-7; v_gene: TRBV11-2; CDR3nt: TGTGCCAGCAGCTTAGATCCGACAGGGGTCTACGAGCAGTACTTC; CDR3aa: CASSLDPTGVYEQYF
abundance: -; d_gene: -; j_gene: TRBJ2-7; v_gene: TRBV13; CDR3nt: TGTGCCAGCAGCATTGAAGGGGGGGATTACGAGCAGTACTTC; CDR3aa: CASSIEGGDYEQYF
abundance: -; d_gene: TRBD2; j_gene: TRBJ2-5; v_gene: TRBV7-2; CDR3nt: TGTGCCAGCAGCTTACTAGCGGCGCAAGAGACCCAGTACTTC; CDR3aa: CASSLLAAQETQYF
abundance: -; d_gene: TRBD2; j_gene: TRBJ2-7; v_gene: TRBV5-4; CDR3nt: TGTGCCAGCAGCGTAGCGGGAGCCTACGAGCAGTACTTC; CDR3aa: CASSVAGAYEQYF
abundance: -; d_gene: -; j_gene: TRBJ1-1; v_gene: TRBV7-6; CDR3nt: TGTGCCAGCAGCTTAACAGAGAACACTGAAGCTTTCTTT; CDR3aa: CASSLTENTEAFF
abundance: -; d_gene: -; j_gene: TRBJ2-7; v_gene: TRBV21-1; CDR3nt: TGTGCCAGCAGCAAAGTTTCCCGGGACAGGAACTACGAGCAGTACTTC; CDR3aa: CASSKVSRDRNYEQYF
abundance: -; d_gene: TRBD1; j_gene: TRBJ1-5; v_gene: TRBV15; CDR3nt: TGTGCCACCAGTCAAGACAGGGGAAATCAGCCCCAGCATTTT; CDR3aa: CATSQDRGNQPQHF
abundance: -; d_gene: -; j_gene: TRBJ1-2; v_gene: TRBV7-2; CDR3nt: TGTGCCAGCAGCCAGGACAGCACCTATGGCTACACCTTC; CDR3aa: CASSQDSTYGYTF
abundance: once; d_gene: TRBD2; j_gene: TRBJ2-3; v_gene: TRBV2; CDR3nt: TGTGCCAGCAGTGAGATCGGGGGGGATACGCAGTATTTT; CDR3aa: CASSEIGGDTQYF
abundance: -; d_gene: -; j_gene: TRBJ2-7; v_gene: TRBV4-1; CDR3nt: TGCGCCAGCAGCCTCCGGACTCCCCCGGCCGAGCAGTACTTC; CDR3aa: CASSLRTPPAEQYF
abundance: -; d_gene: TRBD1; j_gene: TRBJ2-5; v_gene: TRBV6-5; CDR3nt: TGTGCCAGCAGTCCGGGACAGGGCATCCAAGAGACCCAGTACTTC; CDR3aa: CASSPGQGIQETQYF
abundance: -; d_gene: TRBD1; j_gene: TRBJ1-1; v_gene: TRBV11-2; CDR3nt: TGTGCCAGCAGCTTAGTGGGGGGGACAGTGAACACTGAAGCTTTCTTT; CDR3aa: CASSLVGGTVNTEAFF
abundance: -; d_gene: -; j_gene: TRBJ1-1; v_gene: TRBV11-2; CDR3nt: TGTGCCAGCAGCTTACAGGGGAGTACTGAAGCTTTCTTT; CDR3aa: CASSLQGSTEAFF
abundance: -; d_gene: TRBD2; j_gene: TRBJ2-5; v_gene: TRBV29-1; CDR3nt: TGCAGCGTTGAAGGACTAGCTGGGTTGATAGGGACCCAGTACTTC; CDR3aa: CSVEGLAGLIGTQYF
abundance: once; d_gene: -; j_gene: TRBJ2-1; v_gene: TRBV29-1; CDR3nt: TGCAGCGTTGTGCCCGGGGAGCAGTTCTTC; CDR3aa: CSVVPGEQFF
abundance: few; d_gene: TRBD1; j_gene: TRBJ2-3; v_gene: TRBV7-9; CDR3nt: TGTGCCAGCAGCTTAGACAGGGGGACAGATACGCAGTATTTT; CDR3aa: CASSLDRGTDTQYF
abundance: -; d_gene: -; j_gene: TRBJ2-7; v_gene: TRBV5-4; CDR3nt: TGTGCCAGCAGCTTGAGAGGCTACGAGCAGTACTTC; CDR3aa: CASSLRGYEQYF
abundance: -; d_gene: TRBD1; j_gene: TRBJ2-7; v_gene: TRBV2; CDR3nt: TGTGCCAGCAGCGAGGGACAGGGCTCCTACGAGCAGTACTTC; CDR3aa: CASSEGQGSYEQYF
abundance: -; d_gene: -; j_gene: TRBJ1-1; v_gene: TRBV18; CDR3nt: TGTGCCAGCTCACCACCTAACGGTAACACTGAAGCTTTCTTT; CDR3aa: CASSPPNGNTEAFF
abundance: -; d_gene: -; j_gene: TRBJ1-2; v_gene: TRBV9; CDR3nt: TGTGCCAGCAGCTACAGCGCTTTTCTCGGCTACACCTTC; CDR3aa: CASSYSAFLGYTF
abundance: -; d_gene: -; j_gene: TRBJ1-4; v_gene: TRBV30; CDR3nt: TGTGCCTGGAGCGGGACAAGGCCTAATGAAAAACTGTTTTTT; CDR3aa: CAWSGTRPNEKLFF
abundance: -; d_gene: -; j_gene: TRBJ2-7; v_gene: TRBV30; CDR3nt: TGTGCCTGGAGTGTAGCCGCAAGCTCCTACGAGCAGTACTTC; CDR3aa: CAWSVAASSYEQYF
abundance: -; d_gene: -; j_gene: TRBJ2-5; v_gene: TRBV7-2; CDR3nt: TGTGCCAGCAGCTTCCAAGAGACCCAGTACTTC; CDR3aa: CASSFQETQYF
abundance: -; d_gene: TRBD2; j_gene: TRBJ2-7; v_gene: TRBV11-2; CDR3nt: TGTGCCAGCAGCTTAGAGGGACTAGCGGGGCCCGAGCAGTACTTC; CDR3aa: CASSLEGLAGPEQYF
abundance: -; d_gene: -; j_gene: TRBJ1-5; v_gene: TRBV5-6; CDR3nt: TGTGCCAGCAGCTTGAAACAGAATCAGCCCCAGCATTTT; CDR3aa: CASSLKQNQPQHF
abundance: -; d_gene: -; j_gene: TRBJ1-4; v_gene: TRBV11-2; CDR3nt: TGTGCCAGCAGCCGGAGTGCAACTAATGAAAAACTGTTTTTT; CDR3aa: CASSRSATNEKLFF